This is a list of T cell receptor beta chains from one sample in a study of blood T cell repertoires in COVID-19. Sequencing used immunoSEQ multiplex PCR; TCRdb keeps in-frame clones, though not all of them. Among approximately 97,000 clones listed, over 75% were seen once. The sequenced sample consisted of peripheral blood. The source of these receptors is a human donor in a cohort sampled during active COVID-19. CDR3s include the opening cysteine and the closing phenylalanine or tryptophan. A D gene is named only where the DNA matches it firmly. The size of a clone is reported for some rows only, either as once, few or many, or as a class for expanded clones.

j_call,v_call,clone_size,d_call,cdr3_nt,cdr3_aa
TRBJ1-6,TRBV2,-,-,TGTGCCAGCAGTGACAGGGCGTATAATTCACCCCTCCACTTT,CASSDRAYNSPLHF
TRBJ2-5,TRBV7-9,-,TRBD2,TGTGCCAGCAGCTCTGGGGGACTAGCGGGGGGACAAGAGACCCAGTACTTC,CASSSGGLAGGQETQYF
TRBJ2-7,TRBV5-1,-,TRBD1,TGCGCCAGCCGGACAGGGGAGAGCGAGCAGTACTTC,CASRTGESEQYF
TRBJ1-1,TRBV7-3,-,TRBD1,TGTGCCAGCAGCCAGGGGGCGGAAGCTTTCTTT,CASSQGAEAFF
TRBJ1-1,TRBV30,-,TRBD1,TGTGCCTGGACCGGGGGGGGACAGGGGGGCACTGAAGCTTTCTTT,CAWTGGGQGGTEAFF
TRBJ1-5,TRBV9,few,-,TGTGCCAGCAGCGTAGCACTCAATCAGCCCCAGCATTTT,CASSVALNQPQHF
TRBJ2-1,TRBV6-4,-,TRBD2,TGTGCCAGCAGTGAACTAGCGGCAAGCTCCTACAATGAGCAGTTCTTC,CASSELAASSYNEQFF
TRBJ1-5,TRBV7-8,-,TRBD1,TGTGCCAGCAGCTTACCTCCCCTCCGGGACAGGCGGAATCAGCCCCAGCATTTT,CASSLPPLRDRRNQPQHF
TRBJ1-6,TRBV7-8,-,-,TGTGCCAGCAGAACCGGACAAGCTATAAATTCACCCCTCCACTTT,CASRTGQAINSPLHF
TRBJ1-1,TRBV5-4,-,TRBD1,TGTGCCAGCAGCCTTCAGGGGGCCACTGAAGCTTTCTTT,CASSLQGATEAFF
TRBJ1-1,TRBV2,-,-,TGTGCCAGCAGTCTAGACCTGAACACTGAAGCTTTCTTT,CASSLDLNTEAFF
TRBJ2-7,TRBV20-1,-,TRBD2,TGCAGTGCTAGTGGCCCGAACGACGGGGGGAGCTACGAGCAGTACTTC,CSASGPNDGGSYEQYF
TRBJ1-1,TRBV5-1,-,TRBD1,TGCGCCAGCACCCAGGGGGCATATACTGAAGCTTTCTTT,CASTQGAYTEAFF
TRBJ2-1,TRBV9,-,TRBD2,TGTGCCAGCAGCCTCGGGACTAGCGGGTATAATGAGCAGTTCTTC,CASSLGTSGYNEQFF
TRBJ1-1,TRBV19,few,TRBD1,TGTGCCAGTAGTAAACAGGGGGGGATTAAAAGTGCTGAAGCTTTCTTT,CASSKQGGIKSAEAFF
TRBJ1-4,TRBV19,-,TRBD1,TGTGCCAGTAGCCCTCAACGCCAGGGGGGTGAAAAACTGTTTTTT,CASSPQRQGGEKLFF
TRBJ2-2,TRBV4-2,-,TRBD2,TGTGCCAGCAGCCAAGATCAAGGACTAGCGGGAGGGGGCGGGGAGCTGTTTTTT,CASSQDQGLAGGGGELFF
TRBJ2-4,TRBV9,-,-,TGTGCCAGCAGCGTCCAGGGGGTTGGGGGGAACATTCAGTACTTC,CASSVQGVGGNIQYF
TRBJ2-7,TRBV6-2/TRBV6-3,-,TRBD2,TGTGCCAGCAGCCCTCCCCGAGCGGGGTCCCACGAGCAGTACTTC,CASSPPRAGSHEQYF
TRBJ1-1,TRBV29-1,medium-sized,TRBD1,TGCAGCGTGGGACAGGGGGAGAACACTGAAGCTTTCTTT,CSVGQGENTEAFF
TRBJ2-7,TRBV6-6,-,TRBD1,TGTGCCAGCAGTTACTCGAGGCAGGGGGCGGGTTACGAGCAGTACTTC,CASSYSRQGAGYEQYF
TRBJ2-7,TRBV15,-,TRBD2,TGTGCCACCAGCTTTTCCCAGCGGGGGGAGCAGTACTTC,CATSFSQRGEQYF